This T cell receptor beta chain appears in the sequencing data of a study of cytomegalovirus exposure and HLA in healthy donors. Findings and caveats of the study: In an earlier analysis, about 87% or about 30%: the productive usage of most TCR beta V segments.

Details on this clone: Its antigen is still unknown.

Germline loops: CDR1 LNHDA, CDR2 SQIVND (reference sequence). Trimming took 5 bases from V and 10 from J, leaving 12 bases between them. CDR3 length: 13 amino acids. With 60 Vbeta and 13 Jbeta primers, the PCR was carried out. Clones were sequenced by immunoSEQ multiplex PCR, and TCRdb holds only the in-frame ones, with some missing. Of around 170,000 clones listed, around 76% are singletons. Sequences were obtained from PBMCs. The origin of this receptor is a woman aged 25 to 45 in good health and CMV-seropositive. This rearrangement joins TRBV19 to TRBJ1-6, with D tentatively TRBD1 (5 bases). The CDR3 region is CASSFSGQSPLHF. The CDR3 bases are TGTGCCAGTAGTTTCTCAGGGCAATCACCCCTCCACTTT.